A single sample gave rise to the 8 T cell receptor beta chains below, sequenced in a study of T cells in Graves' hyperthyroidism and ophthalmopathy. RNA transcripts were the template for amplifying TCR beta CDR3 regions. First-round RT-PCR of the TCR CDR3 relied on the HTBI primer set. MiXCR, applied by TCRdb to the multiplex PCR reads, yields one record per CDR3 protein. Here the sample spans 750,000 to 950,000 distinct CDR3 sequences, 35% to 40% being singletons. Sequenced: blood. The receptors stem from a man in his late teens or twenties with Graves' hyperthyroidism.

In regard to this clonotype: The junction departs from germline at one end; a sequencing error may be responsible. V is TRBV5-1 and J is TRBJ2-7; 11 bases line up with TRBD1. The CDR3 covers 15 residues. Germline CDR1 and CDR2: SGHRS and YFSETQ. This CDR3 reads CASGFPGQGAYEQYF. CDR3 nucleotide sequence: TGCGCCAGCGGCTTTCCGGGACAGGGGGCCTACGAGCAGTACTTC.

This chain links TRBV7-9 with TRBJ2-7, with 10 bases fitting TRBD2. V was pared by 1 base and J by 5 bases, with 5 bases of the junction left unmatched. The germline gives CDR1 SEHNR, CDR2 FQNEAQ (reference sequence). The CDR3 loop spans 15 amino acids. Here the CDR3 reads CASSLEFLAGDEQYF. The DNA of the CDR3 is TGTGCCAGCAGCTTAGAGTTTCTAGCGGGAGACGAGCAGTACTTC.

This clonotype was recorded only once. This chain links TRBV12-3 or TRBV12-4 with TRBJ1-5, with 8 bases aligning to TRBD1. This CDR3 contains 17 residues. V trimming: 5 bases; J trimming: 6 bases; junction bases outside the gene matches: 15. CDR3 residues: CASSPDRGRVRGQPQHF. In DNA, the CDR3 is TGTGCCAGCAGTCCCGACAGGGGCCGCGTCAGGGGTCAGCCCCAGCATTTT.

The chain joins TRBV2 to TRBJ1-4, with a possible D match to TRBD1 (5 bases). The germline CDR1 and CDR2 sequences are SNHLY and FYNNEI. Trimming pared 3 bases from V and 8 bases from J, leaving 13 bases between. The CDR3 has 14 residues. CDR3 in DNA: TGTGCCAGCAGTGAGGACACCCGGGGAGAAAAACTGTTTTTT. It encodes CASSEDTRGEKLFF.

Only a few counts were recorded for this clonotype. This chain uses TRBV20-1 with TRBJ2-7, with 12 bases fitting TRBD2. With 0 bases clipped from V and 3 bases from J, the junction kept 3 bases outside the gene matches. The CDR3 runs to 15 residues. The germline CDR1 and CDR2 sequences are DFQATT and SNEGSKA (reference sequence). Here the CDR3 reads CSARESSGRVYEQYF. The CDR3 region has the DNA TGCAGTGCTAGAGAGTCTAGCGGGAGGGTCTACGAGCAGTACTTC.

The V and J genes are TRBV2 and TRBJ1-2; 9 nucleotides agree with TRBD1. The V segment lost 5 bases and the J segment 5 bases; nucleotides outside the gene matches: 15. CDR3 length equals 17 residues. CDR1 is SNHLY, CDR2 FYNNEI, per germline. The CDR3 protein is CASSYSNVQGARYGYTF. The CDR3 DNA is TGTGCCAGCAGTTACTCCAACGTACAGGGGGCGAGGTATGGCTACACCTTC.

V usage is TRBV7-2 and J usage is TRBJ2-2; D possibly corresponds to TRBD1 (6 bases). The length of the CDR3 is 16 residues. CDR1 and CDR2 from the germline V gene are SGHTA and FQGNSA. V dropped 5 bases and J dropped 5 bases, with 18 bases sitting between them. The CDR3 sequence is CASSQATGTGTGELFF. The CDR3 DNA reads TGTGCCAGCAGCCAAGCCACAGGGACGGGAACCGGGGAGCTGTTTTTT.

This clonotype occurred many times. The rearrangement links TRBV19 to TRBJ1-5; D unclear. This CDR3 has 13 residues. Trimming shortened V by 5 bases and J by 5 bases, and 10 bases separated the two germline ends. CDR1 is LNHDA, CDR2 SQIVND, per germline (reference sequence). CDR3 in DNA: TGTGCCAGTAGTGAAGAGGTCCATCAGCCCCAGCATTTT. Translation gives CASSEEVHQPQHF.